This T cell receptor (beta chain) was observed in a study of CD8 T cells in ankylosing spondylitis. Quantitative 5'-RACE with molecular barcodes was used to make the TCR beta libraries. TCRdb re-analysed the 5' RACE reads in MiXCR, keeping a single row per CDR3 protein. The sample holds roughly 180,000 distinct CDR3 sequences, 10% to 15% seen once. The length of the CDR3 is 19 residues. The trim removed 4 bases at V and 7 bases at J, leaving 25 bases unmatched. Germline V gene sequence: CDR1 LGHNA, CDR2 YNFKEQ. This clonotype was counted only a few times. Its antigen remains unidentified. Findings of the study overall: Fewer than ten highly homologous variants made up a TCR beta motif that seemed to typify ankylosing spondylitis blood. Those disease-linked clones were CD8+; they were also relatively rare in peripheral blood.

This receptor was obtained from a male donor with ankylosing spondylitis or in good health (not recorded which). Sequenced sample: blood, either unsorted or a sorted T cell fraction (not recorded which). The V gene is TRBV4-2, the J gene TRBJ2-7, with 7 bases that match TRBD1. CDR3 bases: TGTGCCAGCAGCCCTGCATATCGGGACAGCTTCCTCTTCGGATGGGAGCAGTACTTC. Its protein is CASSPAYRDSFLFGWEQYF.